This T cell receptor (beta chain) was found in a study of blood T cell repertoires in COVID-19. The method was immunoSEQ multiplex PCR; TCRdb's version includes in-frame clones alone and lacks a portion of them. Here the sample spans 250,000 to 350,000 clones, approximately 86% being singletons. Germline assignment: CDR1 LGHDT and CDR2 YNNKEL (reference sequence). The CDR3 covers 20 residues. The J segment lost 8 bases and the V segment lost 4 bases, leaving 23 bases of the junction unmatched. This clone appeared a few times. The sequence came from a woman aged 30 to 39 who had recovered from COVID-19. The chain is built from TRBV3-1 (or the pseudogene TRBV3-2) and TRBJ2-1, with 10 bases fitting TRBD2. The specimen was peripheral blood. The DNA for the CDR3 is TGTGCCAGCAGCCCCCGATCTGCCGGAGTAAAGCGGGAGGGCCGCCATGAGCAGTTCTTC. This encodes CASSPRSAGVKREGRHEQFF.